Listed here are 25 T cell receptor beta chains from one sample, sequenced in a study of blood T cell repertoires in COVID-19. Assay: immunoSEQ multiplex PCR; the TCRdb copy retains only in-frame clones and omits some. The sample has hundreds of thousands of clones, around 87% seen once; the top ten hold over 1%. The source material was peripheral blood. The receptors come from a man aged 65 to 85 with acute or convalescent COVID-19.

V usage is TRBV19 and J usage is TRBJ1-6, with D perhaps matching TRBD1 (6 bases). Germline V gives CDR1 LNHDA, CDR2 SQIVND (reference sequence). CDR3 length: 17 residues. The germline V and J ends were trimmed by 4 bases and 7 bases, with 20 bases remaining between them. The DNA of the CDR3 is TGTGCCAGTAGTACCCTAAACAGGGTCAGTGAAAATTCACCCCTCCACTTT. Protein sequence: CASSTLNRVSENSPLHF.

The chain combines TRBV6-5 with TRBJ1-4; 8 bases align to TRBD1. Germline-derived CDR1 and CDR2 are MNHEY and SVGAGI. The trim removed 4 bases at V and 8 bases at J, leaving 12 bases unmatched. The CDR3 is 16 residues long. The CDR3 nucleotides are TGTGCCAGCAGTTTGCTTAGGGACAGGAGTGAGGAAAAACTGTTTTTT. Its protein product is CASSLLRDRSEEKLFF.

V and J are TRBV7-9 and TRBJ1-6; 8 bases match TRBD1. The CDR3 length is 14 residues. V lost 3 bases to trimming and J lost 9 bases; unmatched junction nucleotides: 4. The germline CDR1 and CDR2 sequences are SEHNR and FQNEAQ (reference sequence). CDR3 bases: TGTGCCAGCAGCTTTGGGACAGGTGGTTCACCCCTCCACTTT. The encoded protein is CASSFGTGGSPLHF.

The chain links TRBV14 to TRBJ2-2; D not resolved. V was pared by 2 bases and J by 0 bases, with 4 bases between. The CDR3 consists of 14 residues. CDR1 and CDR2 (germline): SGHDN, FVKESK. The CDR3 region is CASSQLANTGELFF. The CDR3 region has the DNA TGTGCCAGCAGCCAACTTGCGAACACCGGGGAGCTGTTTTTT.

This clone was observed once. The rearrangement joins TRBV7-7 to TRBJ2-7; 7 bases line up with TRBD2. The CDR3 has 13 amino acids. In germline, CDR1 is SSHAT, CDR2 FNYEAQ (reference sequence). The V gene end was trimmed by 5 bases and the J gene end by 3 bases; junction bases not matched to a gene: 4. CDR3 protein: CASSPGGIYEQYF. CDR3 sequence (DNA): TGTGCCAGCAGCCCCGGGGGGATCTACGAGCAGTACTTC.

The chain carries TRBV28 and TRBJ1-6, with 7 bases identical to TRBD1. V shed 4 bases and J 7 bases; nucleotides not matched to a gene: 4. Germline V gene lookup returns CDR1 MDHEN and CDR2 SYDVKM. The CDR3 is 14 amino acids. DNA of the CDR3: TGTGCCAGCAGTTCCCAACAGGGGAATTCACCCCTCCACTTT. This gives the protein CASSSQQGNSPLHF.

The V call is TRBV4-3, the J call TRBJ2-5; perhaps TRBD1 as D (6 bases). Germline V gene sequence: CDR1 LGHNA, CDR2 YSLEER. Trimming shortened V by 4 bases and J by 2 bases, and 14 bases separated the two germline ends. CDR3 size: 15 residues. CDR3 sequence reads: CASSRDPDSQETQYF. The CDR3 DNA is TGCGCCAGCAGCCGAGACCCGGACAGTCAAGAGACCCAGTACTTC.

V is TRBV18 and J is TRBJ1-3, with D perhaps TRBD1 (6 bases). The CDR3 sequence is 17 residues long. V lost 2 bases and J 0 bases, leaving 14 bases between the germline ends. Germline V gene data show CDR1 as KGHSH and CDR2 as LQKENI. The DNA of the CDR3 is TGTGCCAGCTCACCATCCCCAGGGGCAAACTCTGGAAACACCATATATTTT. Protein product: CASSPSPGANSGNTIYF.

This clone was detected only a few times. CDR3 region: CASSPQGSGNTIYF. The DNA of the CDR3 is TGTGCCAGCAGCCCGCAGGGCTCTGGAAACACCATATATTTT. The J gene is TRBJ1-3, the V gene TRBV7-9; D perhaps matches TRBD1 (5 bases). V gave up 5 bases and J gave up 0 bases, with 8 bases separating them. Germline V lookup: CDR1 SEHNR, CDR2 FQNEAQ (reference sequence). This CDR3 has 14 amino acids.

The V and J genes are TRBV28 and TRBJ2-1, with 7 bases matching TRBD2. CDR3 length: 15 amino acids. J was trimmed by 0 bases and V by 5 bases; bases with no gene match: 4. Germline V gene data show CDR1 as MDHEN and CDR2 as SYDVKM. The CDR3 DNA sequence: TGTGCCAGCAGTCCAGCGGGGAGCTCCTACAATGAGCAGTTCTTC. This gives the protein CASSPAGSSYNEQFF.

The chain employs TRBV10-3 and TRBJ1-4, with 8 bases that match TRBD1. The CDR3 has 16 amino acids. The ends lost 3 bases at V and 8 bases at J; junction bases unmatched: 11. From germline, CDR1 is ENHRY and CDR2 SYGVKD. The CDR3 is CAISDPTRTGKEKLFF. The CDR3 nucleotides are TGTGCCATCAGTGACCCTACCAGGACAGGGAAAGAAAAACTGTTTTTT.

The chain is built from TRBV5-1 and TRBJ1-2; D possibly corresponds to TRBD1 (6 bases). The V gene's germline CDR1 is SGHRS and CDR2 YFSETQ. V lost 4 bases and J 7 bases, leaving 17 bases between the germline ends. CDR3 length equals 14 residues. CDR3 nucleotides: TGCGCCAGCAGCCCCGACAGGCTGGCGGGTGGCTACACCTTC. Amino acid sequence: CASSPDRLAGGYTF. Full variable domain (missing parts from reference TRBV5-1 and TRBJ1-2): KAGVTQTPRYLIKTRGQQVTLSCSPISGHRSVSWYQQTPGQGLQFLFEYFSETQRNKGNFPGRFSGRQFSNSRSEMNVSTLELGDSALYLCASSPDRLAGGYTFGSGTRLTVV.

The chain recombines TRBV5-1 with TRBJ1-4; TRBD1 might be the D (5 bases). The germline gives CDR1 SGHRS, CDR2 YFSETQ. The CDR3 runs to 13 residues. With 7 bases removed from V and 7 bases from J, the gap between germline ends came to 14 bases. The CDR3 DNA reads as TGCGCCAGCCGACAGCGAACAGGTGAAAAACTGTTTTTT. It codes for CASRQRTGEKLFF.

The chain carries TRBV24-1 and TRBJ2-5, with 8 bases lining up with TRBD2. CDR1 is KGHDR and CDR2 is SFDVKD in the germline V gene. The V and J ends lost 7 bases and 1 base, in that order; junction bases with no gene match: 1. This CDR3 has 13 residues. The CDR3 coding sequence is TGTGCCACCAGCGGGGGGGTCCAAGAGACCCAGTACTTC. It specifies CATSGGVQETQYF.

The V and J genes are TRBV7-2 and TRBJ1-3, with D unresolved. V was clipped by 1 base and J by 0 bases, with 7 bases between them. The germline V gene encodes CDR1 SGHTA and CDR2 FQGNSA. CDR3 size: 15 residues. CDR3 in DNA: TGTGCCAGCAGCTTAGTGGGCAGCTCTGGAAACACCATATATTTT. It encodes CASSLVGSSGNTIYF. Full variable domain (outside the CDR3, taken from reference TRBV7-2 and TRBJ1-3): GAGVSQSPSNKVTEKGKDVELRCDPISGHTALYWYRQSLGQGLEFLIYFQGNSAPDKSGLPSDRFSAERTGGSVSTLTIQRTQQEDSAVYLCASSLVGSSGNTIYFGEGSWLTVV.

V gene TRBV18 combines with J gene TRBJ2-5; 13 bases agree with TRBD2. V lost 4 bases to trimming and J lost 2 bases; unmatched junction nucleotides: 4. This CDR3 is built from 16 residues. Per the germline V gene, CDR1 is KGHSH and CDR2 is LQKENI. CDR3 region: CASSRTSGGAQETQYF. As DNA, the CDR3 is TGTGCCAGCTCACGGACTAGCGGGGGCGCACAAGAGACCCAGTACTTC.

This chain connects TRBV7-8 to TRBJ2-7; maybe TRBD2 (6 bases). Germline CDR1 reads SGHVS; CDR2 reads FQNEAQ. Deletions cut 0 bases from V and 3 bases from J, with 9 bases between. This CDR3 region has 14 residues. CDR3 in amino acids: CASSLAPSVYEQYF. In DNA form, the CDR3 reads TGTGCCAGCAGCTTAGCTCCTAGCGTCTACGAGCAGTACTTC.

V gene TRBV10-3 combines with J gene TRBJ1-1, with 7 bases fitting TRBD1. Trimming took 3 bases from V and 3 from J; bases not matched to a gene: 7. Germline V gene data show CDR1 as ENHRY and CDR2 as SYGVKD. This CDR3 has 15 amino acids. The CDR3, as DNA: TGTGCCATCAGTGACCCCTCGCAGGGGGACACTGAAGCTTTCTTT. Amino acids: CAISDPSQGDTEAFF.

This chain joins TRBV28 and TRBJ1-2; 8 bases match TRBD1. The CDR3 is 15 amino acids. Germline V lookup: CDR1 MDHEN, CDR2 SYDVKM. V dropped 3 bases and J dropped 4; count of bases not matched to a gene: 7. Here the CDR3 reads CASSLARQGFYGYTF. DNA of the CDR3: TGTGCCAGCAGTTTGGCCCGACAGGGGTTCTATGGCTACACCTTC.

This chain uses TRBV28 with TRBJ1-1; 10 bases are shared with TRBD1. Trimming at V came to 5 bases and at J to 6 bases, leaving 6 bases not matched to a gene. Germline V gene lookup returns CDR1 MDHEN and CDR2 SYDVKM. The length of the CDR3 is 14 residues. The CDR3 region is CASSVPGQGAEAFF. The CDR3 region has the DNA TGTGCCAGCAGTGTACCTGGACAGGGGGCTGAAGCTTTCTTT.

The chain has TRBV19 and TRBJ2-3; a possible D gene is TRBD2 (5 bases). The CDR3 runs to 12 residues. Trimming removed 0 bases at V and 9 bases at J, with 7 bases between. Germline V gene lookup returns CDR1 LNHDA and CDR2 SQIVND (reference sequence). The CDR3 coding sequence is TGTGCCAGTAGTATAGATCGAGGGACGCAGTATTTT. Protein: CASSIDRGTQYF.

This clone turned up a few times. The CDR3 loop reads CASSKTGLNQPQHF. For the CDR3, the DNA is TGTGCCAGCAGTAAGACAGGGCTCAATCAGCCCCAGCATTTT. V is TRBV6-2 or TRBV6-3 and J is TRBJ1-5, with 7 bases that match TRBD1. Trimming cost V 5 bases and J 3 bases; bases outside gene matches: 4. Germline V CDR1 and CDR2: MNHEY, SVGEGT. The CDR3 runs to 14 residues.

The J gene is TRBJ1-1, the V gene TRBV3-1 (or the pseudogene TRBV3-2); the match to TRBD1 covers 12 bases. Germline lookup yields CDR1 LGHDT and CDR2 YNNKEL (reference sequence). This CDR3 is built from 17 residues. The trim removed 2 bases at V and 5 bases at J, leaving 9 bases unmatched. The CDR3 nucleotides read TGTGCCAGCAGCCAACCGGGACAGGGGGCTGTGGGGACTGAAGCTTTCTTT. It codes for CASSQPGQGAVGTEAFF.

The table lists this clone with a count of one. The chain links TRBV28 to TRBJ2-3, with TRBD1 matching 7 bases. The germline CDR1 and CDR2 sequences are MDHEN and SYDVKM. The CDR3 has 16 residues. J lost 2 bases, V lost 7 bases, and 12 bases had no gene match. In DNA form, the CDR3 reads TGTGCCAGCACCCAGCCCAGACAGGGAAACACAGATACGCAGTATTTT. Translated: CASTQPRQGNTDTQYF. Drawing the rest from reference TRBV28 and TRBJ2-3, the complete variable domain is DVKVTQSSRYLVKRTGEKVFLECVQDMDHENMFWYRQDPGLGLRLIYFSYDVKMKEKGDIPEGYSVSREKKERFSLILESASTNQTSMYLCASTQPRQGNTDTQYFGPGTRLTVL.

Here the CDR3 reads CASSGTSGDYEQYF. For the CDR3, the DNA is TGTGCCAGCAGTGGGACTAGCGGTGACTACGAGCAGTACTTC. This chain uses TRBV6-6 with TRBJ2-7, with TRBD2 matching 11 bases. V was clipped by 5 bases and J by 3 bases; unmatched bases: 3. This CDR3 region has 14 residues. Germline V gene lookup returns CDR1 MNHNY and CDR2 SVGAGI (reference sequence).